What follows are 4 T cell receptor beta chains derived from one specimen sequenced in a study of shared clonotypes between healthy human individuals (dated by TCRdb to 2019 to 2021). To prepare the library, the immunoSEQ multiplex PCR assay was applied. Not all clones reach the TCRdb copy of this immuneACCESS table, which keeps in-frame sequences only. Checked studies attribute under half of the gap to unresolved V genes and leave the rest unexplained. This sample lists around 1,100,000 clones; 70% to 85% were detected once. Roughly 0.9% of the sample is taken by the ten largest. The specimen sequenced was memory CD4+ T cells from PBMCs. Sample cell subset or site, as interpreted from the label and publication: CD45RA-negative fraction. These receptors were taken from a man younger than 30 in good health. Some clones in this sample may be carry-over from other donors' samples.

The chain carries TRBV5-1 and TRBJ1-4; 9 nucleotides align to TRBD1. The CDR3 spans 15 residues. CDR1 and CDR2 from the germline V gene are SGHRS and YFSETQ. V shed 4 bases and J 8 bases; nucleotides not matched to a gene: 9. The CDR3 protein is CASSTTGGGREKLFF. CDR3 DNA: TGCGCCAGCAGCACGACAGGGGGTGGTAGAGAAAAACTGTTTTTT.

CDR3 coding DNA: TGTGCCAGCAGCTTAGGGGACTCCCATGAAAAACTGTTTTTT. This translates into CASSLGDSHEKLFF. The chain joins TRBV7-2 to TRBJ1-4; possible D gene TRBD1, 5 bases. Trimming took 1 base from V and 6 from J, leaving 9 bases between them. Germline lookup yields CDR1 SGHTA and CDR2 FQGNSA. This CDR3 has 14 amino acids.

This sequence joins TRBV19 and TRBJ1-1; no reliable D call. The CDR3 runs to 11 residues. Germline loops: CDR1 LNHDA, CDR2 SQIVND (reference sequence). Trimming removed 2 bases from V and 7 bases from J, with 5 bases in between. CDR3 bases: TGTGCCAGTAGTATAAGATTTGAAGCTTTCTTT. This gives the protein CASSIRFEAFF.

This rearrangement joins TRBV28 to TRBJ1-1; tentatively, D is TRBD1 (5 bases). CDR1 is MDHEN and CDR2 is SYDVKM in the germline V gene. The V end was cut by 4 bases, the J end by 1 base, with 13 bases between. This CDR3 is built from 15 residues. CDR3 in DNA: TGTGCCAGCAGTTCTCAGGGATCGGGGAACACTGAAGCTTTCTTT. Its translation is CASSSQGSGNTEAFF.